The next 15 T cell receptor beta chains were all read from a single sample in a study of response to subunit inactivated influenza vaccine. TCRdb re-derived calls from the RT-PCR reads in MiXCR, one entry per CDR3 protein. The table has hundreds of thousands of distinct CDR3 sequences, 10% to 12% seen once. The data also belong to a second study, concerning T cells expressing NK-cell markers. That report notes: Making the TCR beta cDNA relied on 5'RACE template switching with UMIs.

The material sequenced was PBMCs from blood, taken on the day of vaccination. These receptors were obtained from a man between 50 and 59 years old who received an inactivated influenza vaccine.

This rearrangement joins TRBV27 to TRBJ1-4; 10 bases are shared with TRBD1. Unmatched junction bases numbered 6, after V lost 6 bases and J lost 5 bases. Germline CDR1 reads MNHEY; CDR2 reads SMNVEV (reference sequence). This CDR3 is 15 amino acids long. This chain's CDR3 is CASRGQGVRNEKLFF. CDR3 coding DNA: TGTGCCAGCAGAGGACAGGGGGTCCGGAATGAAAAACTGTTTTTT.

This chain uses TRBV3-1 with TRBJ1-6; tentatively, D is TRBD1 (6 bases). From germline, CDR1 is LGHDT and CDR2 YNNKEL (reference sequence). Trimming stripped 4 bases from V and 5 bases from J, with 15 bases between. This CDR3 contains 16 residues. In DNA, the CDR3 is TGTGCCAGCAGCCGACTACAGGGTCGGCATAATTCACCCCTCCACTTT. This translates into CASSRLQGRHNSPLHF.

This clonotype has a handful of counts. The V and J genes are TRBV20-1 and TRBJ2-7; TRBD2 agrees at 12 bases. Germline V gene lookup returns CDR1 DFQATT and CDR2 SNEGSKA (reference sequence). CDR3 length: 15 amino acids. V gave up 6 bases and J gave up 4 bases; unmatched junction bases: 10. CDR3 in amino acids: CSARAGTSGSYEQYF. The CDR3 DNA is TGCAGTGCCAGGGCCGGGACTAGCGGGTCTTACGAGCAGTACTTC.

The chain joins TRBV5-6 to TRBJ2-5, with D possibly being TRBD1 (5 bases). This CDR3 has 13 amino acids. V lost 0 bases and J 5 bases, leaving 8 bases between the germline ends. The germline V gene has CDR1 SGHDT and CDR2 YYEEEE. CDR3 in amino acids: CASSLADSETQYF. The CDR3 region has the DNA TGTGCCAGCAGCTTGGCCGACAGCGAGACCCAGTACTTC.

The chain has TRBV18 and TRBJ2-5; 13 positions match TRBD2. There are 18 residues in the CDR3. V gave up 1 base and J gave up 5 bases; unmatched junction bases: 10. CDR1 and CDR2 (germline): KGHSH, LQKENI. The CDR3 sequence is CASSPRRLAGGHGETQYF. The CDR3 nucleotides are TGTGCCAGCTCACCACGGAGACTAGCGGGGGGACATGGGGAGACCCAGTACTTC.

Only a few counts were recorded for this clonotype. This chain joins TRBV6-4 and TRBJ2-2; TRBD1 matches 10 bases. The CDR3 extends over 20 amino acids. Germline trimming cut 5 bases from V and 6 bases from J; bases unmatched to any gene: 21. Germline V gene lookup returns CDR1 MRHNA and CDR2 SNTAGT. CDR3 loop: CASSPPRDRGVLSVAGELFF. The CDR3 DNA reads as TGTGCCAGCAGTCCGCCCAGGGACAGGGGAGTTTTGTCAGTGGCCGGGGAGCTGTTTTTT.

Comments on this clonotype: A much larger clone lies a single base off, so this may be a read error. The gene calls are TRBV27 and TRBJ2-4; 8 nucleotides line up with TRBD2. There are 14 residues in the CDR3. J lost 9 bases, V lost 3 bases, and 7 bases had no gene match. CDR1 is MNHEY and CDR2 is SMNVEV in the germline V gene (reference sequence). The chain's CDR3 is CASSFVSGIGIQYF. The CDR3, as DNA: TGTGCCAGCAGTTTTGTTAGCGGGATCGGCATTCAGTACTTC.

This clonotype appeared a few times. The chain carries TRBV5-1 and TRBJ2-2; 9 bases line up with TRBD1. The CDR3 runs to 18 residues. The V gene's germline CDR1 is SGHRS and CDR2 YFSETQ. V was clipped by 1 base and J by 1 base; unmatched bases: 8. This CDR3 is CASSLFAGTGQNTGELFF. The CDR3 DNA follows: TGCGCCAGCAGCTTGTTCGCTGGGACAGGGCAGAACACCGGGGAGCTGTTTTTT. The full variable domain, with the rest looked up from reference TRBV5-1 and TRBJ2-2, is KAGVTQTPRYLIKTRGQQVTLSCSPISGHRSVSWYQQTPGQGLQFLFEYFSETQRNKGNFPGRFSGRQFSNSRSEMNVSTLELGDSALYLCASSLFAGTGQNTGELFFGEGSRLTVL.

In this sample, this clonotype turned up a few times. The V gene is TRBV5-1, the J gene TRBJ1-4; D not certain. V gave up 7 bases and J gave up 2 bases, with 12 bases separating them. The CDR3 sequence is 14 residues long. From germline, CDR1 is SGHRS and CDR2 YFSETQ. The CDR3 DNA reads TGCGCCAGCGGGCCGGGCTGGACTAATGAAAAACTGTTTTTT. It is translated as CASGPGWTNEKLFF.

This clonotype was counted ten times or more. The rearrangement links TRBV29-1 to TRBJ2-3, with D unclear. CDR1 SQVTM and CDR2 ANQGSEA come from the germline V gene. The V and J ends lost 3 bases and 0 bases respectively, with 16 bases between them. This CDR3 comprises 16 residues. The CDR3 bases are TGCAGCGTTGACCCCCCAGGACCGAGAAGCACAGATACGCAGTATTTT. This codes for CSVDPPGPRSTDTQYF.

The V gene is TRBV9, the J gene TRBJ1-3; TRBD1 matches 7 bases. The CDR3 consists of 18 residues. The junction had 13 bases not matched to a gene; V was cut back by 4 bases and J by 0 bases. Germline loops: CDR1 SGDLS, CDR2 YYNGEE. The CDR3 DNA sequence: TGTGCCAGCAGCCCATTTTCAGGGGGTGCCATCTCTGGAAACACCATATATTTT. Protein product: CASSPFSGGAISGNTIYF.

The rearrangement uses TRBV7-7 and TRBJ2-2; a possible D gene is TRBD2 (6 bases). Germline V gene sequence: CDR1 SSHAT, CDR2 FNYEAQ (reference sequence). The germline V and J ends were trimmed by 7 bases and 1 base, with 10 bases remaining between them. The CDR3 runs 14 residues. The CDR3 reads CASMEGMNTGELFF. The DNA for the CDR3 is TGTGCCAGCATGGAGGGGATGAACACCGGGGAGCTGTTTTTT.

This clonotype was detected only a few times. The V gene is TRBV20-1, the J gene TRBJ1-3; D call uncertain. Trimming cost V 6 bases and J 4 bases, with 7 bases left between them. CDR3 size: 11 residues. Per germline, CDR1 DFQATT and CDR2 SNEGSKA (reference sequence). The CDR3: CSARGGNTIYF. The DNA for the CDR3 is TGCAGTGCCCGAGGGGGAAACACCATATATTTT.

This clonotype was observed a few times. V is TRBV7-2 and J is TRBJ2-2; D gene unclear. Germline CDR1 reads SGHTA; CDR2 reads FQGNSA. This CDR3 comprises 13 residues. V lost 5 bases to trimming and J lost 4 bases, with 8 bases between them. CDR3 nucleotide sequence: TGTGCCAGCAGCCCCGAAGTCACCGGGGAGCTGTTTTTT. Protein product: CASSPEVTGELFF.

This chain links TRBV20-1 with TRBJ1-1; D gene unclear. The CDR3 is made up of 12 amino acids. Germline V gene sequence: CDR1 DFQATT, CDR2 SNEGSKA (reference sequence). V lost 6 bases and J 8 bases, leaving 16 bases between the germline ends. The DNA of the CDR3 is TGCAGTGCCAAACCACGGGCAGCGGAAGCTTTCTTT. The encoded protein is CSAKPRAAEAFF.